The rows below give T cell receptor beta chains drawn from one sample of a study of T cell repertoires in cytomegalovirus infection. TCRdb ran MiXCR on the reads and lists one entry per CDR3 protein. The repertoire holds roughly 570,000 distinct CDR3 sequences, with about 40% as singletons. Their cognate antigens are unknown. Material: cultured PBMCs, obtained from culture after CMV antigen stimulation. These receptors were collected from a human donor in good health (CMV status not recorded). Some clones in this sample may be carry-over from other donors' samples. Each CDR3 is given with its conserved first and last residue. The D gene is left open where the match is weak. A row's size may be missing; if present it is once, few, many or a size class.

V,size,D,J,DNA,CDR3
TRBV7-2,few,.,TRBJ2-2,TGTGCCAGCAGCTTAGTGGGTTCTAAGAACACCGGGGAGCTGTTTTTT,CASSLVGSKNTGELFF
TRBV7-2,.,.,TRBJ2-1,TGTGCCAGCAGCTTAGGGAGGGTAGATGAGCAGTTCTTC,CASSLGRVDEQFF
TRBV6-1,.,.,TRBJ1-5,TGTGCCAGCTCGACAGGCAATCAGCCCCAGCATTTT,CASSTGNQPQHF
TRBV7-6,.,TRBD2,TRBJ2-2,TGTGCCAGCAGCTTAAGCGGGAGGGCCGACGGGGAGCTGTTTTTT,CASSLSGRADGELFF
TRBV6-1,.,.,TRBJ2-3,TGTGCCACCGGATCCTTGGCCGGAGAAGCAGATACGCAGTATTTT,CATGSLAGEADTQYF
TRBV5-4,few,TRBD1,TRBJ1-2,TGTGCCAGCAGCTCCCCCGACAGGGAGGATGGCTACACCTTC,CASSSPDREDGYTF
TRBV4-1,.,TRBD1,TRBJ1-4,TGCGCCAGCAGCCAAGTCGGACAGGGAGGGAAACTGTTTTTT,CASSQVGQGGKLFF
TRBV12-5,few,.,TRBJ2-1,TGTGCTAGTGGTTTGGGGAATGAGCAGTTCTTC,CASGLGNEQFF
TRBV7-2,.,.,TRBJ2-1,TGTGCCAGCAGCTTATCCCCTACACGTAGCTCCTACAATGAGCAGTTCTTC,CASSLSPTRSSYNEQFF
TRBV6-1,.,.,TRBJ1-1,TGTGCCAGCAGTTACGGCGCAGGGGTTGGTGAAGCTTTCTTT,CASSYGAGVGEAFF
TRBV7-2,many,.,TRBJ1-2,TGTGCCAGCAGCCTCAGGGACGGATACTATGGCTACACCTTC,CASSLRDGYYGYTF
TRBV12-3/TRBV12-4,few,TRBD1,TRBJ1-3,TGTGCCAGCAGTTCGTATACAGGGGCATCTGGAAACACCATATATTTT,CASSSYTGASGNTIYF
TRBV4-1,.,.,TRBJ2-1,TGTGCCAGCAGCCAAGGATTACAGGGTGAGCAGTTCTTC,CASSQGLQGEQFF
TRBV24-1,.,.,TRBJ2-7,TGTGCCATCATTGCAGCGACTCTATACGAGCAGTACTTC,CAIIAATLYEQYF
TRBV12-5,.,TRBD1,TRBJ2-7,TGTGCTAGTGGTACCGACCGGACAGGGGGGACCTACGAGCAGTACTTC,CASGTDRTGGTYEQYF
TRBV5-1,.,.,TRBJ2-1,TGCGCCAGCAGCTTTTACCCAGGGGGGGTAGACAATGAGCAGTTCTTC,CASSFYPGGVDNEQFF
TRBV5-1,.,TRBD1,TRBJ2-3,TGCGCCAGCAGCGGGGTTGAGGGGGCCCGCACAGATACGCAGTATTTT,CASSGVEGARTDTQYF
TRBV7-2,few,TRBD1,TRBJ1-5,TGTGCCAGCAGCTTGATACCCGGGACAGGTAATCAGCCCCAGCATTTT,CASSLIPGTGNQPQHF
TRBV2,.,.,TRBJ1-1,TGTGCCAGCAGTGAAGGTACCGGGACAAAAGCTTTCTTT,CASSEGTGTKAFF
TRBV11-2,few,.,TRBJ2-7,TGTGCCAGCAGCCCTCCGGACAGCCATTACGAGCAGTACTTC,CASSPPDSHYEQYF
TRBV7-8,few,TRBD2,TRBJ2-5,TGTGCCAGCAGCTCGGGAGGTGTTCAAGAGACCCAGTACTTC,CASSSGGVQETQYF
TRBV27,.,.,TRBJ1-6,TGTGCCAGCAGTTTATCATTCGGGGCGTCTTATAATTCACCCCTCCACTTT,CASSLSFGASYNSPLHF
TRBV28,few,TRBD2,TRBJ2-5,TGTGCCAGCAGTTTTCTAGCGGGGGGGCGTGAGACCCAGTACTTC,CASSFLAGGRETQYF
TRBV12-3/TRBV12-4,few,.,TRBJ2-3,TGTGCCAGCACCCTCTTCGGGGTGGGAGATACGCAGTATTTT,CASTLFGVGDTQYF
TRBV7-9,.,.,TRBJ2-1,TGTGCCAGCAGCCCAGTCTTTACAGGGCCCCACAATGAGCAGTTCTTC,CASSPVFTGPHNEQFF
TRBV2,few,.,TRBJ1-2,TGTGCCAGCAAGAAAGGAGAGGGAAGCTATGGCTACACCTTC,CASKKGEGSYGYTF
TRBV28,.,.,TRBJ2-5,TGTGCCAGCAGTTGGGAGGAGGGGCAAGAGACCCAGTACTTC,CASSWEEGQETQYF
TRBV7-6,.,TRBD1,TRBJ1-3,TGTGCCAGCAGCCCAAGACAGGGATCGAGAGGAAACACCATATATTTT,CASSPRQGSRGNTIYF
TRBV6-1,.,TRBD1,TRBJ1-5,TGTGCCAGCTGGACAGGACTCAATCAGCCCCAGCATTTT,CASWTGLNQPQHF
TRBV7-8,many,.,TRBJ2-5,TGTGCCAGCAGCATCGCGGAGACCCAGTACTTC,CASSIAETQYF
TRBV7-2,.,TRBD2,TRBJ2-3,TGTGCCAGCAGCTTAGCCCACCGGGGAGGGGTGAAGACAGATACGCAGTATTTT,CASSLAHRGGVKTDTQYF
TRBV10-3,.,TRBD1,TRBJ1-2,TGTGCCATCAGTGAAACGACAGGGTTGGGTGGCTACACCTTC,CAISETTGLGGYTF
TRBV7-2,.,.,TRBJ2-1,TGTGCCAGCAGTTCGGGGGGCCGGAATGAGCAGTTCTTC,CASSSGGRNEQFF
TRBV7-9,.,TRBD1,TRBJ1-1,TGTGCCAGCAGGAGAACCGGGACAGGGGGCACTGAAGCTTTCTTT,CASRRTGTGGTEAFF